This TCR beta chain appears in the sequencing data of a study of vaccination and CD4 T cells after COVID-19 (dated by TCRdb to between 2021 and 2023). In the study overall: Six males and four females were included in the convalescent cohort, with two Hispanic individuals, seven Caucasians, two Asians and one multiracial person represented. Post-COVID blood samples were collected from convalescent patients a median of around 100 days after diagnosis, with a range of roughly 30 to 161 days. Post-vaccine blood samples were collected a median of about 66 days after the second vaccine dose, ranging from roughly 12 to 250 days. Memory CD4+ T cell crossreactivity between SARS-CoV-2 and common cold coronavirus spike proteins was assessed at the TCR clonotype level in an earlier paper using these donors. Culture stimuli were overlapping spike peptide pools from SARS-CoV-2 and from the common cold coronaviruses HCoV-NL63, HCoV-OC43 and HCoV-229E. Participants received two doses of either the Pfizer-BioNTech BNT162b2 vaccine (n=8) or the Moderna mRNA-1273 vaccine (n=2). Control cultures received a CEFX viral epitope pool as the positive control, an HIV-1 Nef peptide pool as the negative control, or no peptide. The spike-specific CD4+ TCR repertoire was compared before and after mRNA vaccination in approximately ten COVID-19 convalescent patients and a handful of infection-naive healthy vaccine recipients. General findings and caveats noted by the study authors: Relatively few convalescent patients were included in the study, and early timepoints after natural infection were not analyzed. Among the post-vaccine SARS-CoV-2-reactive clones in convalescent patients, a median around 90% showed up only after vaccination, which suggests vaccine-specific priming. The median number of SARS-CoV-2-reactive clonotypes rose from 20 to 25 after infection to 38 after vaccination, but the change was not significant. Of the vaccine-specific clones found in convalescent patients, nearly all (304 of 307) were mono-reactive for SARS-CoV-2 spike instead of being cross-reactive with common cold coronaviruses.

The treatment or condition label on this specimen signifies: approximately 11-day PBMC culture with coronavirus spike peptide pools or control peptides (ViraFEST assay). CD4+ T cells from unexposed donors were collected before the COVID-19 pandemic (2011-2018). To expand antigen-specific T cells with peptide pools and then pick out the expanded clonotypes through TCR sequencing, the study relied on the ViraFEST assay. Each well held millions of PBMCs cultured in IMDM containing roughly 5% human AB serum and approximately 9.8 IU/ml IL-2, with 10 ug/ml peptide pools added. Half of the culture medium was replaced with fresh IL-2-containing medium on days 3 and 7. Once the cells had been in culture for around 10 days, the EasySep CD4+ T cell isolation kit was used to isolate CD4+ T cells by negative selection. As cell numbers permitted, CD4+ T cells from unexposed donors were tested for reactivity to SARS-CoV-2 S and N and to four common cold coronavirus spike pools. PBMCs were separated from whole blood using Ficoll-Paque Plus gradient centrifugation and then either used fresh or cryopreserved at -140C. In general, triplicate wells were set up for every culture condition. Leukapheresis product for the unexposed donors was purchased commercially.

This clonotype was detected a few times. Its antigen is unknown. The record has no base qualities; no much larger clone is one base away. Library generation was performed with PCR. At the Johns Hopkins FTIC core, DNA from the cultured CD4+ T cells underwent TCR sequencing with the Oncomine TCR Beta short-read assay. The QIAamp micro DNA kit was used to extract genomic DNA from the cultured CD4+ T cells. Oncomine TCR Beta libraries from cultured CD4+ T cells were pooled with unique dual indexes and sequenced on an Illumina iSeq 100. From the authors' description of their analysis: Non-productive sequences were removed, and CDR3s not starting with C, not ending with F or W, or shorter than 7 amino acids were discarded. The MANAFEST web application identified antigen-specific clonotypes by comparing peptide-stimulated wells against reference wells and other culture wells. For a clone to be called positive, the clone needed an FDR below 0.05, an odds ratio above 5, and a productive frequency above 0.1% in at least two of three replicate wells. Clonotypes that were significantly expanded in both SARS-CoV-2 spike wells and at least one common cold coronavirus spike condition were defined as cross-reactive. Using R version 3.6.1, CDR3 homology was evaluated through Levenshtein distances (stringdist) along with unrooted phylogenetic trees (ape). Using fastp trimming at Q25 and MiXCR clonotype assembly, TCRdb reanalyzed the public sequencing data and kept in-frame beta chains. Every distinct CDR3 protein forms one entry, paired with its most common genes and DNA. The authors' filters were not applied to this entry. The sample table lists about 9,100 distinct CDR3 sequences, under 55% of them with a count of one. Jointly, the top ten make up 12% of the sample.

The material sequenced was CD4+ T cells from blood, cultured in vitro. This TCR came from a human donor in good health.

For the CDR3, the sequence is CASTATSGRRTYEQYF. The bases are TGTGCCAGCACCGCGACTAGCGGGAGGCGAACCTACGAGCAGTACTTC. This chain joins TRBV6-1 to TRBJ2-7; the junction holds 13 bases that match TRBD2. From the cysteine through the phenylalanine, the CDR3 covers 16 amino acids. CDR3 DNA is the only sequence kept; it has 48 bases, read in frame from the first base. Looking up the germline V gene yields CDR1 MNHNS and CDR2 SASEGT. The germline V end is reduced by 7 bases and the J end by 2 bases; junction bases left unmatched: 8.